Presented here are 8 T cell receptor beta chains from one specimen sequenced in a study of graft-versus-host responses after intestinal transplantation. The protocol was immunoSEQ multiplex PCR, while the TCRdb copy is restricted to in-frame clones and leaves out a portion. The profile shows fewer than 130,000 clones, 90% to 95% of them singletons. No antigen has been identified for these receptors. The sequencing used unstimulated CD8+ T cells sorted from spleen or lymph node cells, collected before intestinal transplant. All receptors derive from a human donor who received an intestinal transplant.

The CDR3 bases are TGTGCCAGCAGCCAAAGAGGGATTGGGCTAGATACGCAGTATTTT. Its translation is CASSQRGIGLDTQYF. V usage is TRBV14 and J usage is TRBJ2-3, with a weak D call TRBD2 (5 bases). V was shortened by 2 bases and J by 5 bases, with 14 bases between the two germline ends. CDR3 length equals 15 residues. Per germline, CDR1 SGHDN and CDR2 FVKESK.

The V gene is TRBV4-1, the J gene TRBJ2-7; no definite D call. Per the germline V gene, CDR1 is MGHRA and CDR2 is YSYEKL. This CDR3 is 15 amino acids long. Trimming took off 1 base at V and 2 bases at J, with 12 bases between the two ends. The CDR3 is CASSQGLSQTYEQYF. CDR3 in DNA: TGCGCCAGCAGCCAAGGCCTTTCCCAGACCTACGAGCAGTACTTC.

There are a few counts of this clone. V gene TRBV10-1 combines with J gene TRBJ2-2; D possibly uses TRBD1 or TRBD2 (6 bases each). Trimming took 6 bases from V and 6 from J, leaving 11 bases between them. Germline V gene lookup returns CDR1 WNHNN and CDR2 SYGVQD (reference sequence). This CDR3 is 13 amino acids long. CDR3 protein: CASSEGGPGELFF. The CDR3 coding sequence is TGCGCCAGCAGCGAGGGGGGACCCGGGGAGCTGTTTTTT.

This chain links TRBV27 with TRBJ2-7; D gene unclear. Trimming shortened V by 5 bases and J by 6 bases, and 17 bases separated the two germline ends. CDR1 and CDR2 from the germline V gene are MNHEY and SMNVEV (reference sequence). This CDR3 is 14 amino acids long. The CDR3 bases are TGTGCCAGCAGTCCTCGGTCGGATTTTTTCGAGCAGTACTTC. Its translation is CASSPRSDFFEQYF.

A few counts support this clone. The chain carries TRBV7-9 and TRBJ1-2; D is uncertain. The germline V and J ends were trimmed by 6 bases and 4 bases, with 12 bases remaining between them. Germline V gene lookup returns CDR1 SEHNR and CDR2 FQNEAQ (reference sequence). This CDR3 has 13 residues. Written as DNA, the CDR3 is TGTGCCAGCAGGGACGGGCTTACCTATGGCTACACCTTC. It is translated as CASRDGLTYGYTF.

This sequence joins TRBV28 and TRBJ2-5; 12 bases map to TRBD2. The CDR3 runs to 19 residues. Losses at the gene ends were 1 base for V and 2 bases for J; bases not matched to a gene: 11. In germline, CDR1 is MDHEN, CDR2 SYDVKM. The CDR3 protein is CASSLSGRTSGMPQETQYF. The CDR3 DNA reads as TGTGCCAGCAGTTTATCGGGACGGACTAGCGGGATGCCTCAAGAGACCCAGTACTTC. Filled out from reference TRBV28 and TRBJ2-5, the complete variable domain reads DVKVTQSSRYLVKRTGEKVFLECVQDMDHENMFWYRQDPGLGLRLIYFSYDVKMKEKGDIPEGYSVSREKKERFSLILESASTNQTSMYLCASSLSGRTSGMPQETQYFGPGTRLLVL.

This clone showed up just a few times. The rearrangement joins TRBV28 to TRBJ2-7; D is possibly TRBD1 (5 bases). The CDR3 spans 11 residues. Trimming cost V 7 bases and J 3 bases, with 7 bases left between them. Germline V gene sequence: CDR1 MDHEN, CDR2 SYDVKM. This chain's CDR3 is CASTDSYEQYF. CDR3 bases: TGTGCCAGCACCGACAGCTACGAGCAGTACTTC.

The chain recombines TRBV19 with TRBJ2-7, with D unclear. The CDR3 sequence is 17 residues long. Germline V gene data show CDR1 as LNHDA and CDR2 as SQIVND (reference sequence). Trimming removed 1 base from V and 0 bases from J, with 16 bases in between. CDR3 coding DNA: TGTGCCAGTAGTATAGGGGCAGACAATACCCCCTCCTACGAGCAGTACTTC. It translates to CASSIGADNTPSYEQYF.